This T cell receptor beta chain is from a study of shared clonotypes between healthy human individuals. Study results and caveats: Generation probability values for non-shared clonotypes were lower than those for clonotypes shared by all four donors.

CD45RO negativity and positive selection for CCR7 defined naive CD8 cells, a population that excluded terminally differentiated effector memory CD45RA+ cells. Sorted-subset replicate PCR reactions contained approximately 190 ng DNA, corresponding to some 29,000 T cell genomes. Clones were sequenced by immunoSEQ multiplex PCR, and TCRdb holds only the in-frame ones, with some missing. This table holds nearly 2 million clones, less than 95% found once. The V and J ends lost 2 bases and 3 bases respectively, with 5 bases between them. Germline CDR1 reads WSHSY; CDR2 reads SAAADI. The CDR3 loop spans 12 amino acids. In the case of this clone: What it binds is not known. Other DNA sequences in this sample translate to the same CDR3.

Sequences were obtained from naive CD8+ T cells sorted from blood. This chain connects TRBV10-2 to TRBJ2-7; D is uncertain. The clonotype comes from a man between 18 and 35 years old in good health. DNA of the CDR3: TGCGCCAGCAGTGAGCCCAGCTACGAGCAGTACTTC. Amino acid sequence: CASSEPSYEQYF.